Sequencing of this T cell receptor (beta chain) was carried out in a study of cytomegalovirus exposure and HLA in healthy donors. Study details: The 120 validation repertoires and the approximately 670 first-cohort repertoires shared a platform, a later analysis reported. Study-level results: There were about 160 TCR beta chains listed as cytomegalovirus-associated. Among TCR sequences, most were rare, though some public TCRs appeared in many donors.

Note on this clone: Its antigen is still unknown.

The repertoire was sequenced with immunoSEQ multiplex PCR; TCRdb's copy has only in-frame clones and lacks some. The table lists around 150,000 clones, approximately 82% of them singletons. The CDR3 spans 14 residues. Germline lookup yields CDR1 SGHRS and CDR2 YFSETQ. The ends were cut back, 4 bases at V and 0 bases at J, with 10 bases in the middle. The approximately 120-subject validation cohort, separate from the approximately 660-subject first cohort, included the donors. Sequencing input: PBMCs. The sequence came from a man younger than 45 in good health and CMV-seropositive. The rearrangement links TRBV5-1 to TRBJ1-1, with a weak D call TRBD1 (6 bases). The CDR3 coding sequence is TGCGCCAGCAGCGCCACAGGGCTGAACACTGAAGCTTTCTTT. Protein product: CASSATGLNTEAFF.